This passage covers 19 T cell receptor beta chains from one sample sequenced in a study of T cell repertoires in ileal Crohn's disease. As to time point: neoterminal ileum biopsy at postoperative endoscopy, about 6 months after surgery. Some clones are missing from TCRdb's copy, which holds only in-frame ones; the method was immunoSEQ multiplex PCR. The sample yields 9,500 to 15,000 clones, 82% seen once. Sequencing was carried out using ileal tissue. The receptors were gathered from an adult with Crohn's disease.

This clone is large (0.1 to 1%). The chain is built from TRBV10-3 and TRBJ1-2, with a possible D match to TRBD1 (6 bases). Germline V gene lookup returns CDR1 ENHRY and CDR2 SYGVKD. V was pared by 2 bases and J by 3 bases, with 7 bases between. This CDR3 is built from 13 residues. The CDR3 sequence: CAISENRDYGYTF. CDR3 nucleotide sequence: TGTGCCATCAGTGAGAACAGGGACTATGGCTACACCTTC.

CDR3 bases: TGTGCCAGCAGTGATGATCGCTACCATCCATCTCCTAATTCACCCCTCCACTTT. As protein: CASSDDRYHPSPNSPLHF. The J gene is TRBJ1-6, the V gene TRBV25-1; D uncertain. Germline assignment: CDR1 MGHDK and CDR2 SYGVNS. The CDR3 contains 18 residues. The ends were cut back, 3 bases at V and 6 bases at J, with 21 bases in the middle.

This clone turned up a few times. This chain connects TRBV5-6 to TRBJ2-5, with D unclear. Germline values: CDR1 SGHDT, CDR2 YYEEEE. The length of the CDR3 is 14 residues. The germline V and J ends were trimmed by 0 bases and 4 bases, with 10 bases remaining between them. In nucleotides, the CDR3 is TGTGCCAGCAGCTTGGGAGGAACCGCAGAGACCCAGTACTTC. This translates into CASSLGGTAETQYF. Supplemented by reference TRBV5-6 and TRBJ2-5, the full variable domain reads DAGVTQSPTHLIKTRGQQVTLRCSPKSGHDTVSWYQQALGQGPQFIFQYYEEEERQRGNFPDRFSGHQFPNYSSELNVNALLLGDSALYLCASSLGGTAETQYFGPGTRLLVL.

This clone appeared once. The chain uses TRBV15 and TRBJ2-1, with 7 bases fitting TRBD2. V shed 3 bases, J shed 4 bases, and the junction held 6 bases outside the gene matches. This CDR3 region has 15 residues. Per the germline V gene, CDR1 is LNHNV and CDR2 is YYDKDF (reference sequence). The CDR3 DNA reads as TGTGCCACCAGCAGGGGGGGGGAGGGTTACAATGAGCAGTTCTTC. Translated: CATSRGGEGYNEQFF.

The rearrangement joins TRBV19 to TRBJ2-3, with 8 bases that match TRBD2. Germline V gene sequence: CDR1 LNHDA, CDR2 SQIVND (reference sequence). There are 16 residues in the CDR3. Trimming took 0 bases from V and 11 from J; bases not matched to a gene: 13. The CDR3 DNA reads TGTGCCAGTAGTATAGATACGGCGGGGGGATTCCTTGGGCAGTATTTT. Translated, it gives CASSIDTAGGFLGQYF.

This CDR3 reads CASRHRDRFSYEQYF. The CDR3 DNA reads TGTGCCAGCAGACACCGGGACAGGTTCTCCTACGAGCAGTACTTC. The gene calls are TRBV6-5 and TRBJ2-5; 8 bases fit TRBD1. The J call may not be correct, given that the DNA end is closer to TRBJ2-7. The CDR3 extends over 15 amino acids. Germline V gives CDR1 MNHEY, CDR2 SVGAGI.

This clone was seen only a few times. The rearrangement links TRBV11-3 to TRBJ1-2, with TRBD1 matching 8 bases. Germline CDR1 and CDR2: SGHNT and YENEEA. The trim removed 3 bases at V and 4 bases at J, leaving 4 bases unmatched. The CDR3 loop spans 14 amino acids. Here the CDR3 DNA reads TGTGCCAGCAGCTTGGGACAGGTGGGCTATGGCTACACCTTC. Encoded protein: CASSLGQVGYGYTF. Together with reference TRBV11-3 and TRBJ1-2, the CDR3 gives the full variable domain: EAGVVQSPRYKIIEKKQPVAFWCNPISGHNTLYWYLQNLGQGPELLIRYENEEAVDDSQLPKDRFSAERLKGVDSTLKIQPAELGDSAVYLCASSLGQVGYGYTFGSGTRLTVV.

The chain employs TRBV28 and TRBJ1-5; weak D call: TRBD1 (6 bases). Germline CDR1 MDHEN, CDR2 SYDVKM. V was cut by 8 bases and J by 4 bases, with 21 bases left in between. The CDR3 is made up of 16 amino acids. The CDR3 bases are TGTGCCAGCTCGATCAAAAAACAGGGTTTTAATCAGCCCCAGCATTTT. It encodes CASSIKKQGFNQPQHF.

V and J are TRBV5-1 and TRBJ2-1, with 9 bases identical to TRBD1. V trimming: 6 bases; J trimming: 4 bases; junction bases outside the gene matches: 8. The CDR3 is made up of 15 amino acids. Germline loops: CDR1 SGHRS, CDR2 YFSETQ. The CDR3 bases are TGCGCCAGCAAAAGGGGGACAGGGCAATACAATGAGCAGTTCTTC. It codes for CASKRGTGQYNEQFF.

CDR3 coding DNA: TGCGCCAGCAGCGTAACTAGCGGGGGAACCTACGAGCAGTACTTC. Its protein product is CASSVTSGGTYEQYF. The chain recombines TRBV5-1 with TRBJ2-7, with 11 nucleotides matching TRBD2. The CDR3 is 15 amino acids. Losses at the gene ends were 4 bases for V and 2 bases for J; bases not matched to a gene: 5. The germline gives CDR1 SGHRS, CDR2 YFSETQ. Filled out from reference TRBV5-1 and TRBJ2-7, the complete variable domain reads KAGVTQTPRYLIKTRGQQVTLSCSPISGHRSVSWYQQTPGQGLQFLFEYFSETQRNKGNFPGRFSGRQFSNSRSEMNVSTLELGDSALYLCASSVTSGGTYEQYFGPGTRLTVT.

This clone was seen only once. The chain carries TRBV9 and TRBJ2-3; TRBD2 agrees at 8 bases. The germline gives CDR1 SGDLS, CDR2 YYNGEE. The CDR3 length is 16 residues. Losses at the gene ends were 4 bases for V and 8 bases for J; bases not matched to a gene: 15. Here the CDR3 reads CASSSGLGVSRSTQYF. The CDR3 bases are TGTGCCAGCAGCTCGGGACTAGGAGTTTCACGGTCTACGCAGTATTTT.

J is TRBJ1-3 and V is TRBV7-6, with 7 bases fitting TRBD1. Germline lookup yields CDR1 SGHVS and CDR2 FNYEAQ. The CDR3 contains 18 residues. The ends lost 5 bases at V and 0 bases at J; junction bases unmatched: 13. In DNA, the CDR3 is TGTGCCAGCAGCGAACATCGGACAGGATTCTTCTCTGGAAACACCATATATTTT. This translates into CASSEHRTGFFSGNTIYF.

The V call is TRBV18, the J call TRBJ2-5; 8 positions agree with TRBD2. Trimming cost V 0 bases and J 5 bases; bases outside gene matches: 11. Germline CDR1 and CDR2: KGHSH and LQKENI. CDR3 size: 17 residues. The CDR3 DNA is TGTGCCAGCTCACCACCGGATGGTCCGGGCGGGAGGGAGACCCAGTACTTC. Translated, it gives CASSPPDGPGGRETQYF.

The rearrangement links TRBV30 to TRBJ2-5; 8 positions match TRBD1. V shed 6 bases and J 1 base; nucleotides not matched to a gene: 7. Germline CDR1 reads GTSNPN; CDR2 reads SVGIG (reference sequence). This CDR3 region has 14 residues. CDR3 sequence reads: CACDRGTSQETQYF. Here the CDR3 DNA reads TGTGCCTGTGACAGGGGAACGTCCCAAGAGACCCAGTACTTC.

This clone showed up just once. The rearrangement links TRBV5-1 to TRBJ1-2, with 10 nucleotides matching TRBD1. The CDR3 length is 15 residues. In germline, CDR1 is SGHRS, CDR2 YFSETQ. V gave up 3 bases and J gave up 9 bases; unmatched junction bases: 11. The CDR3 is CASSSPGQGRESYTF. The CDR3 region has the DNA TGCGCCAGCAGCTCTCCGGGACAGGGGAGGGAAAGCTACACCTTC.

This clone appeared a single time. The rearrangement links TRBV7-7 to TRBJ2-7; a possible D gene is TRBD1 (5 bases). CDR3 length: 11 residues. Germline loops: CDR1 SSHAT, CDR2 FNYEAQ (reference sequence). V lost 5 bases and J 10 bases, leaving 12 bases between the germline ends. The CDR3 is CASSAGQGQYF. In DNA, the CDR3 is TGTGCCAGCAGCGCCGGGCAGGGTCAGTACTTC.

The chain joins TRBV2 to TRBJ1-5, with D tentatively TRBD1 (6 bases). The CDR3 covers 15 residues. Germline V gene sequence: CDR1 SNHLY, CDR2 FYNNEI. The V gene lost 5 bases and the J gene lost 0 bases, with 11 bases spanning the gap. The CDR3 loop reads CASSRTVNSNQPQHF. The DNA for the CDR3 is TGTGCCAGCAGTAGGACAGTGAATAGCAATCAGCCCCAGCATTTT.

This sequence joins TRBV28 and TRBJ2-7, with 9 bases fitting TRBD1. Germline V gives CDR1 MDHEN, CDR2 SYDVKM. CDR3 length: 15 residues. J was trimmed by 3 bases and V by 6 bases; bases with no gene match: 9. CDR3: CASSPIPGQGYEQYF. The CDR3 coding sequence is TGTGCCAGCAGCCCTATCCCGGGACAGGGCTACGAGCAGTACTTC.

The CDR3 loop reads CASSLASAGREETQYF. DNA for the CDR3: TGCGCCAGCAGCTTGGCTTCCGCGGGGAGGGAAGAGACCCAGTACTTC. The rearrangement joins TRBV5-1 to TRBJ2-5; 7 bases are a match to TRBD2. Unmatched junction bases numbered 8, after V lost 0 bases and J lost 3 bases. Germline loops: CDR1 SGHRS, CDR2 YFSETQ. The CDR3 spans 16 residues.